The T cell receptor beta chain described here comes from a study of neurological immune-mediated disorders. In this sample, this clonotype turned up many times. The CDR3 extends over 14 amino acids. Germline assignment: CDR1 SGHAT and CDR2 FQNNGV. The trim removed 5 bases at V and 10 bases at J, leaving 9 bases unmatched. cDNA synthesis was performed by 5'RACE with 10-nucleotide random UMIs. TCRdb re-called the 5' RACE reads through MiXCR, storing one row per CDR3 protein. The table shows more than 35,000 distinct CDR3 sequences, with 2.5% to 3.5% occurring only once. This sequence originates from a woman between 45 and 65 years old with multiple sclerosis. The sample taken for sequencing was PBMCs. The gene calls are TRBV11-2 and TRBJ2-1; 9 nucleotides agree with TRBD1. CDR3 amino acids: CASSPSGQGREQFF. The CDR3 coding sequence is TGTGCCAGCAGCCCCAGCGGACAGGGGCGGGAGCAGTTCTTC.